This entry lists 4 T cell receptor beta chains sequenced from one sample in a study of blood T cell repertoires in COVID-19 (dated by TCRdb to about 2020). Library construction relied on the immunoSEQ multiplex PCR assay. The table was pulled from immuneACCESS by TCRdb, which kept in-frame rearrangements only. Such tables lose some clones; where checked, under half of the loss comes from unresolved V genes, and the rest has no known cause. A total of under 150,000 clones appear in this sample, 90% of them only once. Approximately 5% of the sample belongs to the ten largest clones. Sequenced input: peripheral blood. The source is a man in his sixties with COVID-19, enrolled during active disease.

Details on this clone: An end of the junction differs from the germline gene, which may be a read error. The chain couples TRBV7-9 to TRBJ1-3; D is perhaps TRBD1 (6 bases). The germline gives CDR1 SEHNR, CDR2 FQNEAQ (reference sequence). The CDR3 runs to 16 residues. The CDR3 bases are TGTGCCAGCAGCCCGAGGGGGACGGCGGAGGAAACACCATACCCTTTT. It specifies CASSPRGTAEETPYPF.

The chain links TRBV5-6 to TRBJ2-7; D may be TRBD1 (6 bases). Germline V lookup: CDR1 SGHDT, CDR2 YYEEEE. The CDR3 runs 15 residues. Trimming shortened V by 0 bases and J by 5 bases, and 15 bases separated the two germline ends. In nucleotides, the CDR3 is TGTGCCAGCAGCTTGGTTACCGGGACAAGGAACGAGCAGTACTTC. Translating gives CASSLVTGTRNEQYF.

The chain employs TRBV7-8 and TRBJ2-6; TRBD1 matches 7 bases. The CDR3 spans 18 residues. Germline lookup yields CDR1 SGHVS and CDR2 FQNEAQ. The junction had 16 bases not matched to a gene; V was cut back by 10 bases and J by 1 base. The CDR3 DNA is TGTGCCATCTCCCCCGGGGACAGTTTATTGTCTGGGGCCAACGTCCTGACTTTC. This codes for CAISPGDSLLSGANVLTF.

The CDR3 is CASSDNERKANTEAFF. The CDR3 region has the DNA TGTGCCAGCAGTGATAATGAACGAAAAGCTAACACTGAAGCTTTCTTT. This chain uses TRBV2 with TRBJ1-1; no reliable D call. This CDR3 has 16 amino acids. The ends were cut back, 3 bases at V and 2 bases at J, with 16 bases in the middle. Germline CDR1 is SNHLY and CDR2 is FYNNEI.